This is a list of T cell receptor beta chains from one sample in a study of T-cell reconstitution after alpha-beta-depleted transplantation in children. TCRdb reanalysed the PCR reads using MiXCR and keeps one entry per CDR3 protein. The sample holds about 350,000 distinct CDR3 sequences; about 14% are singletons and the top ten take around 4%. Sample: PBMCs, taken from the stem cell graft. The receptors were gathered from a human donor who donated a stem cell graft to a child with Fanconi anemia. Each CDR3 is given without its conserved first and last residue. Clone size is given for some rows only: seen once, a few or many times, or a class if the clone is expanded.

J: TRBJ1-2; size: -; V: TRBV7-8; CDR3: ASSPGQPIGGYT
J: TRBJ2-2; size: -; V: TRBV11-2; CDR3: ASSLIRWAVNTGELF
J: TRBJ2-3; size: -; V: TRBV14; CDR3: ASSGEFLTDTQY
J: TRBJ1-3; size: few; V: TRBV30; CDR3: AWNRAGPGNTIY
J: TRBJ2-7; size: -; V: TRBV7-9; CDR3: ASSLDTQVLGEQY
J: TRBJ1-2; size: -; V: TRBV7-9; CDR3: ASSLKMNGYT
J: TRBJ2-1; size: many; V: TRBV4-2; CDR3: ASSQGNEQF
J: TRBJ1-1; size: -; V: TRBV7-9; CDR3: ASSPPADTEAF
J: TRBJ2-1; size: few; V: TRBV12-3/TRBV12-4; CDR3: ASRLGQGVF
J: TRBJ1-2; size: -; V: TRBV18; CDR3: ASSPLGRSYGYT
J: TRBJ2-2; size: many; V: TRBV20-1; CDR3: SAARGGSAGELF
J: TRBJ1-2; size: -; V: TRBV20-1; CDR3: SAIRRDIYGYT
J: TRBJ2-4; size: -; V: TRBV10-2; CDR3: ASSPGIAKNIQY
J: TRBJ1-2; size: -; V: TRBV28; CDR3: ASSGPGPKRGYT
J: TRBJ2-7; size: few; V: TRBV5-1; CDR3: ASSAWTDAYEQY
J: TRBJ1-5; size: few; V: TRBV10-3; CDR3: AISYTGGEDQPQH
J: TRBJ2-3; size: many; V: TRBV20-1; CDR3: SAVPGADTQY
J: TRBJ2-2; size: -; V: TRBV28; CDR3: ASSFSGQGYTGELF
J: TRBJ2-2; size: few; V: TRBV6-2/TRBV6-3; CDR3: ASSRVPTGTGELF
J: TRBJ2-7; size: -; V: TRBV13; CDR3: ASSPTQGTGDYEQY
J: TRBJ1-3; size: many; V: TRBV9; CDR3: ASSVGNTIY
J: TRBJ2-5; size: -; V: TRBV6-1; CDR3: ASSESRTGPQY
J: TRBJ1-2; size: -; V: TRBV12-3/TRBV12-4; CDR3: ASSFDRGYGYT
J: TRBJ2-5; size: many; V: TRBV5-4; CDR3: ASSRGQPQETQY
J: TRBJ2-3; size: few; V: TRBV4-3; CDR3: ASSQVERGWSDTQY
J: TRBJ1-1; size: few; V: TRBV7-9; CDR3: ASSTGQGAFNTEAF
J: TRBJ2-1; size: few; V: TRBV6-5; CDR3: ASSYKGLWTNEQF
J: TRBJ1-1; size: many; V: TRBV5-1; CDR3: ASSVRGEGTEAF
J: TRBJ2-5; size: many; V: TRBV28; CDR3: ASTDRVRETQY
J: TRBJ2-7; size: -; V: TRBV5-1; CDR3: ASSLWTGAYEQY